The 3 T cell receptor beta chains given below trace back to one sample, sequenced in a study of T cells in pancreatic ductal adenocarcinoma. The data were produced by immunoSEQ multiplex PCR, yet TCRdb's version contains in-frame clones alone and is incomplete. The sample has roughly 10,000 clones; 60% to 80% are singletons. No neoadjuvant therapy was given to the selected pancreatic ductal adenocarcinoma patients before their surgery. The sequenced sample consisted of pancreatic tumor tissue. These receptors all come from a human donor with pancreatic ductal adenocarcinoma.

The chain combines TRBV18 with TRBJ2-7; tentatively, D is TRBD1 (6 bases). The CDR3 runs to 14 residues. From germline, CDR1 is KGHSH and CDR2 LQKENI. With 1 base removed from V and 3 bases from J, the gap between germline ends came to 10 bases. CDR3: CASSPLNRDYEQYF. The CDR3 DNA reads TGTGCCAGCTCACCACTCAACAGGGACTACGAGCAGTACTTC. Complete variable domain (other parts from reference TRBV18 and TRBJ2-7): NAGVMQNPRHLVRRRGQEARLRCSPMKGHSHVYWYRQLPEEGLKFMVYLQKENIIDESGMPKERFSAEFPKEGPSILRIQQVVRGDSAAYFCASSPLNRDYEQYFGPGTRLTVT.

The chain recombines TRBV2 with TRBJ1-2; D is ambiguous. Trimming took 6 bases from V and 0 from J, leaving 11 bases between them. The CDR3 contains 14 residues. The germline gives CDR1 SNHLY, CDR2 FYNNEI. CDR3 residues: CASRYTASNYGYTF. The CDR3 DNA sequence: TGTGCCAGCAGATACACAGCCTCTAACTATGGCTACACCTTC.

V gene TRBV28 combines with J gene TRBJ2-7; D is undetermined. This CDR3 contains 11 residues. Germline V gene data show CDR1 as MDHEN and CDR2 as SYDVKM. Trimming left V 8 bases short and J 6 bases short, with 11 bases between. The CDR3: CASRSWSEQYF. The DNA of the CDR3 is TGTGCCAGCCGGTCATGGAGCGAGCAGTACTTC.